This TCR beta chain appears in the sequencing data of a study of blood T cell repertoires in COVID-19. In the study overall: The United States, Italy and Spain were the sources of the acute and convalescent COVID-19 samples.

Membership in each cohort depended on participant-reported clinical history. Method: immunoSEQ multiplex PCR; TCRdb's copy keeps in-frame clones and lacks some. The sample consists of some 300,000 clones, more than 75% of them appearing once. The V and J ends lost 2 bases and 10 bases respectively, with 12 bases between them. CDR1 MDHEN and CDR2 SYDVKM come from the germline V gene. CDR3 length: 14 residues. The J gene is TRBJ1-6, the V gene TRBV28; perhaps TRBD1 as D (6 bases). Sequenced sample: PBMCs or T cells enriched from blood (not recorded which). The source of this sequence is a woman aged 60 to 75 in a cohort exposed to, infected with or recovered from COVID-19 (not recorded which). CDR3 sequence reads: CASSLIGDTSPLHF. In DNA form, the CDR3 reads TGTGCCAGCAGTTTAATCGGGGACACGTCACCCCTCCACTTT.